One T cell receptor (beta chain) is described in this entry. No antigen is known for it. The data were obtained in a study of T-cell reconstitution after alpha-beta-depleted transplantation in children. Study-wide results and caveats: Several hundred graft clones that had expanded were reportedly the source of alpha-beta T cells about two months after transplant. Hyperexpanded clones declined; after one year, newly produced T cells mostly supplied diversity. Surviving recipient T cells and thymic progenitors accounted for the high day-60 TCRbeta diversity observed in some patients.

The authors prepared the TCRbeta library with unique molecular identifiers. One entry per CDR3 protein results from TCRdb running MiXCR on the PCR reads. The sample has 700,000 or so distinct CDR3 sequences; roughly 13% are singletons. The V and J ends lost 7 bases and 8 bases respectively, with 12 bases between them. Germline assignment: CDR1 LNHDA and CDR2 SQIVND (reference sequence). The CDR3 runs 12 residues. This TCR was sampled from a girl aged 2-10 years with congenital amegakaryocytic thrombocytopenia, due to receive a stem cell transplant. The input for sequencing was PBMCs, taken before TCRalphabeta/CD19-depleted stem cell transplant. This rearrangement joins TRBV19 to TRBJ2-1, with D perhaps being TRBD1 or TRBD2 (5 bases each). The CDR3 DNA reads as TGTGCCAGTACCGGGGAAGGGGATGAGCAGTTCTTC. Translated, it gives CASTGEGDEQFF.